This T cell receptor (beta chain) appears in the sequencing data of a study of siplizumab effects on memory and regulatory T cells. Sequencing was performed with immunoSEQ multiplex PCR; in TCRdb, only in-frame clones are kept and a portion is missing. The sample has about 50,000 clones, roughly 87% seen once. Deletions cut 0 bases from V and 3 bases from J, with 13 bases between. Germline V CDR1 and CDR2: SEHNR, FQNEAQ (reference sequence). This CDR3 spans 16 amino acids. The TCR originated in a human donor in good health. The sequencing sample was made of naive CD8+ T cells sorted from blood. The V call is TRBV7-9, the J call TRBJ2-3, with a weak D call TRBD2 (6 bases). This chain's CDR3 is CASSLAPGGMTDTQYF. For the CDR3, the DNA is TGTGCCAGCAGCTTAGCCCCTGGCGGGATGACAGATACGCAGTATTTT.